This T cell receptor beta chain is drawn from a study of cytomegalovirus exposure and HLA in healthy donors. V was shortened by 8 bases and J by 0 bases, with 19 bases between the two germline ends. The germline V gene has CDR1 SNHLY and CDR2 FYNNEI. This CDR3 comprises 16 residues. This clone appeared a single time. PCR employed 60 Vbeta and 13 Jbeta primers. This table comes from immunoSEQ multiplex PCR, and its TCRdb copy is limited to in-frame clones, with some not included. The data show about 190,000 clones, around 67% seen once. This TCR came from a woman aged 30 to 39 in good health and CMV-seropositive. The gene calls are TRBV2 and TRBJ1-2; TRBD1 might be the D (6 bases). Material: PBMCs. CDR3 protein: CASEGGVGHANYGYTF. The DNA for the CDR3 is TGTGCCAGCGAGGGGGGGGTAGGGCACGCTAACTATGGCTACACCTTC.